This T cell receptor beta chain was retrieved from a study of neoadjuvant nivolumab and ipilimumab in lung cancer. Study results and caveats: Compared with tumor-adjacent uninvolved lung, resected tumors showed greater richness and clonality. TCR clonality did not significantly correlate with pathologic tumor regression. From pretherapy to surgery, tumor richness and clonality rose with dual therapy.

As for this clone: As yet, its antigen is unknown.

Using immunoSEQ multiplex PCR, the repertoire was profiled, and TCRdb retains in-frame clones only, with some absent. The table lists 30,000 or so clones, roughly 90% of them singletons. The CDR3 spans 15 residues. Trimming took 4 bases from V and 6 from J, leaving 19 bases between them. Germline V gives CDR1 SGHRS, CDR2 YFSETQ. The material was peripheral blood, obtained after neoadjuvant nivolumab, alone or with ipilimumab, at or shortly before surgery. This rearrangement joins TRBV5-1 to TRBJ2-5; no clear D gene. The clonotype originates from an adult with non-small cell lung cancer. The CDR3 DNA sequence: TGCGCCAGCAGCGAATCCACTACGGGTGGTAAGACCCAGTACTTC. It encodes CASSESTTGGKTQYF.